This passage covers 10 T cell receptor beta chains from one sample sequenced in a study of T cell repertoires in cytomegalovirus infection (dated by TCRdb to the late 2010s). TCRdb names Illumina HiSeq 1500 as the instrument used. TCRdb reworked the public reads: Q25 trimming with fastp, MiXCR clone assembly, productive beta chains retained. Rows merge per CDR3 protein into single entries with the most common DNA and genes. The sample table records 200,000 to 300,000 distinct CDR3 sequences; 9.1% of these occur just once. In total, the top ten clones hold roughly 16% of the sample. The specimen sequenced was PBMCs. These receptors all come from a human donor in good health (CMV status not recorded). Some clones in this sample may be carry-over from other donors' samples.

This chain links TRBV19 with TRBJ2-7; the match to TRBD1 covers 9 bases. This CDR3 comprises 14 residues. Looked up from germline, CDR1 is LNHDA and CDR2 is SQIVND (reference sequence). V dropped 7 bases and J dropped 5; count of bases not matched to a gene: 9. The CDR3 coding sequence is TGTGCCAGTAAAACCGGGACAGGGCGCCACGAGCAGTACTTC. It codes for CASKTGTGRHEQYF.

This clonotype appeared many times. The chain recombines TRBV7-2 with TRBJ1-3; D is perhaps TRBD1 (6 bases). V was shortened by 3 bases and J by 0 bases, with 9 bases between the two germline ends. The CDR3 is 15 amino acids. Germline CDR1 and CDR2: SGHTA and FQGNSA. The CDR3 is CASSFDRSSGNTIYF. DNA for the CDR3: TGTGCCAGCAGCTTTGACAGGTCCTCTGGAAACACCATATATTTT.

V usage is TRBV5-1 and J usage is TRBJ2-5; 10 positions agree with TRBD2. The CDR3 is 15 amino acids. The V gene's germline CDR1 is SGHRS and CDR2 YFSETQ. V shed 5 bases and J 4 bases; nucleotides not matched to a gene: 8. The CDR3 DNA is TGCGCCAGCAGGTTTGGACTAGCGGTTGGAGAGACCCAGTACTTC. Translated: CASRFGLAVGETQYF.

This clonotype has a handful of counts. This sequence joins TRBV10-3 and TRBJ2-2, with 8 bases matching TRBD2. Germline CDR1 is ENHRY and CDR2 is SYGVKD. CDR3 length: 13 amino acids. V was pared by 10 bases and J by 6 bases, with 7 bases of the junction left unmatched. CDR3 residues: CANSGDPAGELFF. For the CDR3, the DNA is TGTGCCAATAGCGGGGATCCCGCCGGGGAGCTGTTTTTT.

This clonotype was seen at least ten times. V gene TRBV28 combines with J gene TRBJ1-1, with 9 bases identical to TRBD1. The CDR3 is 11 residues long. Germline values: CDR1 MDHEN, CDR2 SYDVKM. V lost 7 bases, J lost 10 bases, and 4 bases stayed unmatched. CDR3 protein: CASTGQGLAFF. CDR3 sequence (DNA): TGTGCCAGCACCGGACAGGGGCTAGCTTTCTTT.

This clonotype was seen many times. The CDR3 nucleotides read TGTGCCAGCAGCTTAGATGGAGAGCGTTGGGGAACCCAGTACTTC. It codes for CASSLDGERWGTQYF. This rearrangement joins TRBV11-2 to TRBJ2-5; D not resolved. The CDR3 totals 15 residues. Germline V CDR1 and CDR2: SGHAT, FQNNGV. Trimming removed 0 bases at V and 8 bases at J, with 16 bases between.

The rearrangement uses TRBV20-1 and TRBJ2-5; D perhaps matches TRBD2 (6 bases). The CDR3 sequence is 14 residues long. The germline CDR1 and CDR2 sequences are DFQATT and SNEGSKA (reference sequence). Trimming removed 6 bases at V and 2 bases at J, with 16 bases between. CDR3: CSASGRLQQETQYF. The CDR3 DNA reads TGCAGTGCCAGCGGGCGTCTCCAACAAGAGACCCAGTACTTC.

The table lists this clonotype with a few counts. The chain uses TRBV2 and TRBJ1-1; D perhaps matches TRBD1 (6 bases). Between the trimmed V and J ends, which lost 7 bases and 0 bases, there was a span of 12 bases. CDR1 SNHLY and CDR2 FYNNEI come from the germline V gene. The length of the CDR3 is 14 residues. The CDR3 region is CASTLGQLNTEAFF. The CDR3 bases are TGTGCCAGCACTTTAGGACAGTTGAACACTGAAGCTTTCTTT.

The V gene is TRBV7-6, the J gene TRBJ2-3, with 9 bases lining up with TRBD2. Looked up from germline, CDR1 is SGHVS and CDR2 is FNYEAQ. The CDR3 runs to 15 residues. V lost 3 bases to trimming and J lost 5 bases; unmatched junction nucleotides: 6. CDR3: CASSFSGSVVDTQYF. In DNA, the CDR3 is TGTGCCAGCAGCTTTAGCGGGAGTGTAGTAGATACGCAGTATTTT.

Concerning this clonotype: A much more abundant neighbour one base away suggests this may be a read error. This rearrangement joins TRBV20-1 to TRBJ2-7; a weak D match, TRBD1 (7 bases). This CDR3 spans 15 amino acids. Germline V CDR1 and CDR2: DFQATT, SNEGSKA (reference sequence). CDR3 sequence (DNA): TGCAGTGCTAGTGCTACTCACAGGGGACTCTACGAGCGGTACTTC. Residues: CSASATHRGLYERYF.